This T cell receptor (beta chain) was sequenced in a study of blood T cell repertoires in COVID-19. The data were produced by immunoSEQ multiplex PCR, yet TCRdb's version contains in-frame clones alone and is incomplete. The sample shows 200,000 to 250,000 clones, 84% of them seen only once. CDR1 SGDLS and CDR2 YYNGEE come from the germline V gene. The CDR3 covers 13 residues. The ends were cut back, 5 bases at V and 8 bases at J, with 13 bases in the middle. Across about two dozen US areas, participants ranged in age from roughly 18 to 89 years. The rearrangement joins TRBV9 to TRBJ2-2; possible D gene TRBD2, 7 bases. This TCR was sampled from a woman aged 40 to 50 who had recovered from COVID-19. The sequenced sample was PBMCs or T cells enriched from blood (not recorded which). The CDR3 DNA sequence: TGTGCCAGCAGGCGGGGGCCGGAAGGGGAGCTGTTTTTT. Translated, it gives CASRRGPEGELFF.